The entry that follows covers one T cell receptor beta chain sequence. Its antigen is still unknown. Per germline, CDR1 SGHDN and CDR2 FVKESK. CDR3 length: 14 amino acids. Unmatched junction bases numbered 5, after V lost 3 bases and J lost 7 bases. This PCR relied on a set of 60 Vbeta primers and 13 Jbeta primers. Clones were sequenced by immunoSEQ multiplex PCR, and TCRdb holds only the in-frame ones, with some missing. Here the sample table reports 45,000 to 55,000 clones. The sample originates from a study of cytomegalovirus exposure and HLA in healthy donors. Broader study findings: DRB1 showed the most TCR associations and HLA-C the fewest in a later analysis, as rates varied by HLA locus. Overall, roughly 160 TCR beta chains were annotated as cytomegalovirus-associated. Among TCR sequences, most were rare, though some public TCRs appeared in many donors. Likely technical artifact: a cluster of highly shared sequence variants.

The sequencing input was PBMCs. The sequence was collected from a man aged 40-50 years in good health and CMV-seropositive. The chain employs TRBV14 and TRBJ1-2, with TRBD1 identical over 10 bases. For the CDR3, the DNA is TGTGCCAGCAGCCAGACCTGGACAGGGGGTGGCTACACCTTC. Its protein is CASSQTWTGGGYTF. Full variable domain (outside the CDR3, taken from reference TRBV14 and TRBJ1-2): EAGVTQFPSHSVIEKGQTVTLRCDPISGHDNLYWYRRVMGKEIKFLLHFVKESKQDESGMPNNRFLAERTGGTYSTLKVQPAELEDSGVYFCASSQTWTGGGYTFGSGTRLTVV.